A selection of T cell receptor beta chains follows, all from one sample in a study of T cells in Graves' hyperthyroidism and ophthalmopathy. TCRdb re-called the multiplex PCR reads through MiXCR, storing one row per CDR3 protein. The sample carries approximately 430,000 distinct CDR3 sequences, about 14% recorded once. Sequencing was performed on blood. The receptor source for this set is a young man with Graves' ophthalmopathy. Both conserved end residues are part of each CDR3. A D gene is named only where the DNA matches it firmly. For some rows the clone size is stated as once, few or many, or as a class when expanded; others skip it.

d_call	clone_size	j_call	v_call	cdr3_nt	cdr3_aa
.	few	TRBJ1-5	TRBV27	TGTGCCAGCGGACAGACAGGCCAGCCCCAGCATTTT	CASGQTGQPQHF
.	few	TRBJ1-2	TRBV7-9	TGTGCCAGCAGCTTTTTTGCCGGTTCAGATGGCTACACCTTC	CASSFFAGSDGYTF
TRBD2	.	TRBJ2-2	TRBV20-1	TGCAGTGCTAGAGATGGGACTAGCGGACCGAACACCGGGGAGCTGTTTTTT	CSARDGTSGPNTGELFF
TRBD2	many	TRBJ2-5	TRBV2	TGTGCCTCCCGGACCGGGACTAGGATCATCCAAGAGACCCAGTACTTC	CASRTGTRIIQETQYF
TRBD1	many	TRBJ2-5	TRBV15	TGTGCCACCAGCAGAGATAAGGGACAGACCCCACAAGAGACCCAGTACTTC	CATSRDKGQTPQETQYF
.	.	TRBJ2-1	TRBV11-2	TGTGCCAGCAGCCCCGTAGGAGGCACCCACCAATACAATGAGCAGTTCTTC	CASSPVGGTHQYNEQFF
TRBD1	many	TRBJ2-3	TRBV6-5	TGTGCCAGCAGTTACTCCCTTGACAGGGGGGACACAGATACGCAGTATTTT	CASSYSLDRGDTDTQYF
TRBD2	many	TRBJ2-1	TRBV9	TGTGCCAGCAGCCCACAAGCGGGACCGTACAATGAGCAGTTCTTC	CASSPQAGPYNEQFF
TRBD2	.	TRBJ2-1	TRBV7-3	TGTGCCAGCAGGGCCGGGACTAGCGGGGGACACAATGAGCAGTTCTTC	CASRAGTSGGHNEQFF
.	once	TRBJ1-2	TRBV4-2	TGTGCCAGCAGCCAGGTCACTCCTAACTATGGCTACACCTTC	CASSQVTPNYGYTF
.	.	TRBJ1-2	TRBV24-1	TGTGCCACCAGTGATCCAGGGAGCCCCTATGGCTACACCTTC	CATSDPGSPYGYTF
.	few	TRBJ2-3	TRBV12-5	TGTGCTAGTGATCTTGGAGATACGCAGTATTTT	CASDLGDTQYF
.	.	TRBJ2-1	TRBV27	TGTGCCAGCAGTTTATGGCTCCGCAATGAGCAGTTCTTC	CASSLWLRNEQFF
.	many	TRBJ2-1	TRBV30	TGTGCCTGGAGCTTCAGCGGTTCCTACAATGAGCAGTTCTTC	CAWSFSGSYNEQFF
.	.	TRBJ2-1	TRBV3-1	TGTGCCAGCAGCCAAGAGGGTCTGTACGGTGAGCAGTTCTTC	CASSQEGLYGEQFF
TRBD1	many	TRBJ1-5	TRBV12-3/TRBV12-4	TGTGCCAGCAAGACAGGGGTACAGCCCCAGCATTTT	CASKTGVQPQHF
TRBD1	few	TRBJ1-5	TRBV20-1	TGCAGTGCTAGAGGAGGGGGACAGGGGGCGGATCAGCCCCAGCATTTT	CSARGGGQGADQPQHF
.	.	TRBJ1-2	TRBV28	TGTGCCAGCAGTCCTGGGGACAAGGAGATTGGCTACACCTTC	CASSPGDKEIGYTF
.	many	TRBJ2-5	TRBV19	TGTGCCAGTAGTTTCACCTCGCAAGAGACCCAGTACTTC	CASSFTSQETQYF
TRBD1	.	TRBJ1-4	TRBV24-1	TGTGCCACCAGTGAAGGGGGCGCGGATGAAAAACTGTTTTTT	CATSEGGADEKLFF
TRBD1	.	TRBJ1-2	TRBV5-4	TGTGCCAGCAGCCTATTGGGACAGGCAGGTGGCTACACCTTC	CASSLLGQAGGYTF
.	.	TRBJ2-1	TRBV7-9	TGTGCCAGCAGCTTAGGGCTCCAGCAGGGGCACGAAGAGCAGTTCTTC	CASSLGLQQGHEEQFF
TRBD1	many	TRBJ2-5	TRBV12-3/TRBV12-4	TGTGCCAGCAGTCGGACACAGGGGGCGGAGACCCAGTACTTC	CASSRTQGAETQYF
TRBD2	.	TRBJ2-3	TRBV11-2	TGTGCCAGCAGCTCTTGGGAGGGCCGGGCGGATACGCAGTATTTT	CASSSWEGRADTQYF
TRBD1	many	TRBJ1-5	TRBV2	TGTGCCAGCAGAGGGACAGGGTATCAGCCCCAGCATTTT	CASRGTGYQPQHF
TRBD2	.	TRBJ2-1	TRBV20-1	TGCAGTGCTATCCTAGCGGAAGCCGGCAATGAGCAGTTCTTC	CSAILAEAGNEQFF